A selection of T cell receptor beta chains follows, all from one sample in a study of cytomegalovirus exposure and HLA in healthy donors. The data were produced by immunoSEQ multiplex PCR, yet TCRdb's version contains in-frame clones alone and is incomplete. This sample's table has 35,000 or so clones. Sequencing input: PBMCs. The receptors stem from a man aged 35-49 years in good health and CMV-seropositive. The CDR3 runs from the conserved cysteine through the conserved F or W. Fields, in order: V gene, CDR3 protein.

TRBV27,CASSYGTGGNEQFF
TRBV4-3,CASSHVGGGETQYF
TRBV18,CASSTKGGVRDSYGYTF
TRBV7-9,CASSLAAGLHGYTF
TRBV7-8,CASSSFGRDTEAFF
TRBV14,CASSPQGLAGDEQYF
TRBV9,CASSVEAGDSYNEQFF
TRBV7-9,CASSLQLAGNTDTQYF
TRBV9,CASGGSSGGNTIYF
TRBV28,CASSLGGSYQETQYF
TRBV6-1,CASSPDRASGNTIYF
TRBV15,CATSMDRGKETQYF
TRBV7-2,CASRPGQGAPEGYTF
TRBV7-9,CASSSGITEAFF
TRBV7-9,CASSPGQANEQFF
TRBV28,CAFEGRGSNQPQHF
TRBV30,CAWSSGGGSGANVLTF
TRBV7-9,CASSPSESTNSPLHF
TRBV7-9,CASSSVGNQPQHF
TRBV12-5,CASGLPRGSYNEQFF
TRBV5-1,CASTPGQQVYNEQFF
TRBV11-2,CASSRGLGGNTIYF
TRBV6-1,CASSPGLAGAEQFF
TRBV7-2,CASRWDRGTDTQYF
TRBV14,CASSQGTSLFYEQYF